The present T cell receptor beta chain was sequenced within a study of identical twins (dated by TCRdb to 2016 to 2017). Regarding the study in general: To test whether fetal clonotypes persist, the study used deep sequencing on TCR alpha and beta repertoires from monozygotic twins, unrelated adults of various ages, and cord blood. To rule out contamination, replicate twin experiments were performed at different times with different library preparation protocols.

General study outcomes and caveats: The excess sharing between twins in beta out-of-frame sequences was weaker because fewer shared sequences reduced the signal-to-noise ratio. Compared with coincidental sharing between unrelated individuals, out-of-frame TCR alpha sequences shared between twins showed an excess of sequences with low generation probability. Recombination models systematically underestimated out-of-frame TCR alpha sharing in monozygotic twins but agreed with sharing between unrelated individuals. Conclusions relied on cross-sectional statistical analysis, since the same donors could not be followed over many years. Zero-insertion analyses could be partly confounded by invariant T cells such as MAIT and iNKT, though diverse VJ usage argued against such confounding for most clonotypes. Abundant cord blood beta clonotypes carried fewer insertions; young adult naive repertoires showed a weaker similar trend, while memory repertoires showed none.

On this clonotype itself: The antigen this receptor binds is unknown. No quality values exist for individual bases; no much larger clone is one base distant.

The library relied on 5' RACE. Sequencing used an Illumina HiSeq 2000. Template switching added a universal primer binding site, and the final cDNA carried a unique molecular identifier that allowed TCR cDNA molecules to be counted accurately. Specific primers in the conserved constant-segment region were used to synthesize first-strand cDNA for TCR alpha and beta chains. To control for contamination, every cDNA library was double barcoded, receiving both a SMART-Mk sample barcode and Illumina barcodes. TruSeq adapter sequences, together with Illumina sample barcodes, were added in two successive PCR steps. The Illumina HiSeq platform was used with custom primers to sequence TCR alpha and beta cDNA libraries. The paper's processing steps were these. Unique molecular identifiers were extracted from raw reads with MiGEC, and CDR3 positions were determined with MiXCR. For each individual, recombination models were inferred using an EM algorithm with the repgenHMM and IGoR tools. The tcR package in R was used for shared clonotype analysis, with sharing normalized by the product of cloneset sizes. Out-of-frame nonproductive sequences were analyzed to study raw recombination free of thymic and clonal selection effects. Clones were called with MiXCR by TCRdb after fastp trimmed the public reads at Q25, and only in-frame beta chains were retained. Each entry is one CDR3 protein sequence, shown with its most common DNA and genes. The V and J calls were not made by the authors but by TCRdb's processing. The sample has about 900,000 distinct CDR3 sequences on record, around an eighth of them singletons. The ten largest clonotypes hold about 1.5% of the sample.

The germline V gene supplies CDR1 MGHRA and CDR2 YSYEKL. The CDR3 has 15 amino acids, counting the end cysteine and phenylalanine. Just CDR3 DNA is preserved here, 45 bases in frame from base 1. At the junction V is shortened by 2 bases and J by 8 bases; bases outside the gene matches: 4. Every donor was a healthy Caucasian. Three pairs of female monozygotic twins, all aged about 18 to 30 years, made up the twin cohort. The RNA used for TCR libraries was isolated from peripheral blood mononuclear cells. These data were also reused for a study on yellow fever vaccine responses in identical twins. The second study's paper adds: According to the authors, the vaccine-induced T cell response in identical twins seemed to be partly convergent and partly specific to each individual. Focusing on identical twins, the study followed the T cell clones that responded to the vaccine, and did so with precision.

This chain joins TRBV4-1 to TRBJ2-1, and TRBD2 matches 12 of the central bases. The sequenced material came from PBMCs. The clonotype originates from a woman younger than 30 in good health. CDR3 sequence: CASSQLAGGPHEQFF. The DNA sequence is as follows: TGCGCCAGCAGCCAACTAGCGGGAGGGCCCCATGAGCAGTTCTTC.